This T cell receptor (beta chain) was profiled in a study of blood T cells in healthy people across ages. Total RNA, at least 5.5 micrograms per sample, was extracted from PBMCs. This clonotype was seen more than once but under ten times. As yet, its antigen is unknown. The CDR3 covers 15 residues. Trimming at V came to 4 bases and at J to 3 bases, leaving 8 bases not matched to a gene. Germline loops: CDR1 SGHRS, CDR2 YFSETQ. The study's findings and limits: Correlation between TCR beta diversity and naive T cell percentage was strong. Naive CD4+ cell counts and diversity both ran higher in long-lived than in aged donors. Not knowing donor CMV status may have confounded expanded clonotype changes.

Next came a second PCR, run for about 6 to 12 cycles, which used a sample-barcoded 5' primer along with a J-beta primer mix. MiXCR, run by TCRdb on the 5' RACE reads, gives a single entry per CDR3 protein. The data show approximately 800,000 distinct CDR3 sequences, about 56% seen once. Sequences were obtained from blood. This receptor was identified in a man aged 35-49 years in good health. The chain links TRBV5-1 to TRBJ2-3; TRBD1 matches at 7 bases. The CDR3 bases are TGCGCCAGCAGCGCCCGGACAGGTAGAACAGATACGCAGTATTTT. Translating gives CASSARTGRTDTQYF.